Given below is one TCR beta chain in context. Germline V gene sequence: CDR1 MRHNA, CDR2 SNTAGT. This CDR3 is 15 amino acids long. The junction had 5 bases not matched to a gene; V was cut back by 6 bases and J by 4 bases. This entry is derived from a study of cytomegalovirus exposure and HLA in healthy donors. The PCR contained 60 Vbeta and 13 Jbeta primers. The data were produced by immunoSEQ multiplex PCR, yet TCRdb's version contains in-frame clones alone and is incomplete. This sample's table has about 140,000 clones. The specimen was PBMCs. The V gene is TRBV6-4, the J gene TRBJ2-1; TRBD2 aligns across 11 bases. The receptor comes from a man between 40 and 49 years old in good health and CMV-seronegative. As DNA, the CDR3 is TGTGCCAGCAGCAAACTAGCGGGGGAGTACAATGAGCAGTTCTTC. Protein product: CASSKLAGEYNEQFF.